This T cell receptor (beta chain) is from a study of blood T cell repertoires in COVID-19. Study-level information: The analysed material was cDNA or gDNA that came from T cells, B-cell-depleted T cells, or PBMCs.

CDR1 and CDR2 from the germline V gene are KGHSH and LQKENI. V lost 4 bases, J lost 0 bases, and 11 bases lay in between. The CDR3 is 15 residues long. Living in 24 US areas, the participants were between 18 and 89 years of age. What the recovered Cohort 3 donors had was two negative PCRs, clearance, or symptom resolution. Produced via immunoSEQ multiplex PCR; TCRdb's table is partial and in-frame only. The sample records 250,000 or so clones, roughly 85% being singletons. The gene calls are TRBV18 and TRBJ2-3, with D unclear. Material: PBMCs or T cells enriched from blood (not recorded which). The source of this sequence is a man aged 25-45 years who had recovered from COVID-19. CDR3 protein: CASSLRHPSTDTQYF. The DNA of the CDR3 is TGTGCCAGCTCACTCCGACACCCTAGCACAGATACGCAGTATTTT.